Each of the 11 T cell receptor beta chains below was sequenced from the same sample in a study of blood T cell repertoires in COVID-19. Clones were sequenced by immunoSEQ multiplex PCR, and TCRdb holds only the in-frame ones, with some missing. The sample has 110,000 or so clones, just under 90% seen once; the top ten hold roughly 2.1%. Specimen: peripheral blood. Every receptor here comes from a woman between 50 and 59 years old with acute or convalescent COVID-19.

The DNA of the CDR3 is TGTGCCACCAGGAGGGGCGATAGCTCCTACGAGCAGTACTTC. It codes for CATRRGDSSYEQYF. The chain recombines TRBV19 with TRBJ2-7; tentatively, D is TRBD2 (6 bases). Germline loops: CDR1 LNHDA, CDR2 SQIVND (reference sequence). The CDR3 contains 14 residues. V lost 10 bases and J lost 0, with 16 bases in between.

The chain employs TRBV7-6 and TRBJ2-2; TRBD2 agrees at 8 bases. V dropped 5 bases and J dropped 4; count of bases not matched to a gene: 9. This CDR3 is built from 16 residues. The germline gives CDR1 SGHVS, CDR2 FNYEAQ. The CDR3 DNA follows: TGTGCCAGCAGCCTGAGAGCGGGAGAGAGCACCGGGGAGCTGTTTTTT. Protein sequence: CASSLRAGESTGELFF.

Comment on this clone: Its ends do not fully match the called genes, so a read error is possible. The rearrangement uses TRBV12-3 or TRBV12-4 and TRBJ1-2; TRBD1 aligns across 8 bases. This CDR3 region has 13 residues. CDR3 sequence: CASRPTGGSHLYF. CDR3 nucleotide sequence: TGTGCCAGCAGGCCTACAGGGGGTAGCCATCTTTACTTC.

CDR3: CASSHPPGRGPENEQYF. CDR3 nucleotides: TGCGCCAGCAGCCACCCACCGGGGCGGGGGCCGGAAAACGAGCAGTACTTC. V usage is TRBV4-1 and J usage is TRBJ2-7; tentatively, D is TRBD2 (7 bases). The CDR3 loop spans 17 amino acids. The ends were cut back, 3 bases at V and 5 bases at J, with 23 bases in the middle. Germline loops: CDR1 MGHRA, CDR2 YSYEKL.

The genes are TRBV6-5 and TRBJ2-7, with TRBD2 matching over 11 bases. Germline-derived CDR1 and CDR2 are MNHEY and SVGAGI. The V segment lost 7 bases and the J segment 4 bases; nucleotides outside the gene matches: 6. The CDR3 length is 14 residues. In DNA form, the CDR3 reads TGTGCCAGCATTATACTAGCGGGAGCTTACGAGCAGTACTTC. Protein product: CASIILAGAYEQYF.

The chain recombines TRBV4-3 with TRBJ1-4, with D perhaps TRBD1 (6 bases). The CDR3 extends over 15 amino acids. The ends were cut back, 1 base at V and 4 bases at J, with 10 bases in the middle. Germline lookup yields CDR1 LGHNA and CDR2 YSLEER. The CDR3 region is CASSQAGHFNEKLFF. CDR3 sequence (DNA): TGCGCCAGCAGCCAAGCGGGACACTTTAATGAAAAACTGTTTTTT.

The genes are TRBV14 and TRBJ2-1; 12 nucleotides agree with TRBD2. There are 15 residues in the CDR3. Germline CDR1 reads SGHDN; CDR2 reads FVKESK. Losses at the gene ends were 4 bases for V and 7 bases for J; bases not matched to a gene: 5. CDR3 amino acids: CASSPGTSGHNEQFF. In DNA, the CDR3 is TGTGCCAGCAGCCCCGGGACTAGCGGGCATAATGAGCAGTTCTTC.

The V and J genes are TRBV9 and TRBJ2-7; 8 bases map to TRBD2. Germline CDR1 reads SGDLS; CDR2 reads YYNGEE. The CDR3 sequence is 13 residues long. V lost 2 bases to trimming and J lost 5 bases; unmatched junction nucleotides: 3. This CDR3 reads CASSVGTSNEQYF. CDR3 coding DNA: TGTGCCAGCAGCGTTGGGACTAGTAACGAGCAGTACTTC. Supplemented by reference TRBV9 and TRBJ2-7, the full variable domain reads DSGVTQTPKHLITATGQRVTLRCSPRSGDLSVYWYQQSLDQGLQFLIQYYNGEERAKGNILERFSAQQFPDLHSELNLSSLELGDSALYFCASSVGTSNEQYFGPGTRLTVT.

This clone turned up a few times. V is TRBV4-2 and J is TRBJ1-2, with 7 bases identical to TRBD1. Germline V lookup: CDR1 LGHNA, CDR2 YNFKEQ. The CDR3 extends over 17 amino acids. V was pared by 2 bases and J by 5 bases, with 14 bases of the junction left unmatched. The CDR3 protein is CASSQNKQGTAIYGYTF. The CDR3 DNA is TGTGCCAGCAGCCAAAATAAACAGGGGACCGCAATTTATGGCTACACCTTC.

The V and J genes are TRBV13 and TRBJ1-6; D gene ambiguous. Germline CDR1 and CDR2: PRHDT and FYEKMQ (reference sequence). With 1 base removed from V and 6 bases from J, the gap between germline ends came to 10 bases. The CDR3 has 15 amino acids. The DNA of the CDR3 is TGTGCCAGCAGCTTAGAAACAGCACCTAATTCACCCCTCCACTTT. It yields the protein CASSLETAPNSPLHF.

The chain links TRBV5-1 to TRBJ2-7, with 8 bases matching TRBD1. Trimming cost V 2 bases and J 5 bases; bases outside gene matches: 6. Germline values: CDR1 SGHRS, CDR2 YFSETQ. The CDR3 contains 14 residues. The CDR3 DNA is TGCGCCAGCAGCTTAAAAGACAGGGGCCACGAGCAGTACTTC. It specifies CASSLKDRGHEQYF.